A single sample is the source of the 21 T cell receptor beta chains below, sequenced in a study of cytomegalovirus exposure and HLA in healthy donors. The PCR was carried out with 60 Vbeta primers and 13 Jbeta primers. Data came from immunoSEQ multiplex PCR; TCRdb stores just in-frame clones and leaves some out. The sample has 100,000 to 120,000 clones; roughly 80% are singletons. Sequencing was carried out using PBMCs. The source of these receptors is a young man in good health and CMV-seropositive.

The genes are TRBV4-2 and TRBJ2-5; 7 bases align to TRBD2. The J call is uncertain, as TRBJ2-7 better fits the DNA end. The CDR3 sequence is 14 residues long. CDR1 is LGHNA and CDR2 is YNFKEQ in the germline V gene. The CDR3 DNA reads as TGTGCCAGCAGCCAGCTGACTAGCCCCGACGAGCAGTACTTC. Translating it yields CASSQLTSPDEQYF.

Here the CDR3 reads CASSQQGMNTGELFF. CDR3 DNA sequence: TGTGCCAGCAGCCAGCAGGGTATGAACACCGGGGAGCTGTTTTTT. The rearrangement links TRBV7-6 to TRBJ2-2; D may be TRBD1 (5 bases). The germline V gene has CDR1 SGHVS and CDR2 FNYEAQ. V was shortened by 5 bases and J by 1 base, with 11 bases between the two germline ends. The CDR3 length is 15 residues.

The rearrangement uses TRBV15 and TRBJ2-7; the match to TRBD1 covers 7 bases. J lost 2 bases, V lost 4 bases, and 5 bases had no gene match. CDR1 and CDR2 from the germline V gene are LNHNV and YYDKDF (reference sequence). The CDR3 sequence is 14 residues long. CDR3 in amino acids: CATSISRGTYEQYF. CDR3 nucleotides: TGTGCCACCAGCATCAGCAGGGGGACCTACGAGCAGTACTTC. The full variable domain, in which reference TRBV15 and TRBJ2-7 provide the parts outside the CDR3, is DAMVIQNPRYQVTQFGKPVTLSCSQTLNHNVMYWYQQKSSQAPKLLFHYYDKDFNNEADTPDNFQSRRPNTSFCFLDIRSPGLGDTAMYLCATSISRGTYEQYFGPGTRLTVT.

The V gene is TRBV4-2, the J gene TRBJ2-5; TRBD1 matches at 8 bases. Per the germline V gene, CDR1 is LGHNA and CDR2 is YNFKEQ. The V and J ends lost 0 bases and 5 bases, in that order; junction bases with no gene match: 5. The CDR3 runs to 15 residues. DNA of the CDR3: TGTGCCAGCAGCCAAGATGGCAGGGGGCGGGAGACCCAGTACTTC. This translates into CASSQDGRGRETQYF.

The rearrangement links TRBV28 to TRBJ2-1; D is ambiguous. Trimming stripped 7 bases from V and 0 bases from J, with 13 bases between. CDR1 is MDHEN, CDR2 SYDVKM, per germline. The CDR3 covers 15 residues. The CDR3, as DNA: TGTGCCAGCATAACCCCGAGGAGCTCCTACAATGAGCAGTTCTTC. Translating it yields CASITPRSSYNEQFF. Variable domain in full (rest from reference TRBV28 and TRBJ2-1): DVKVTQSSRYLVKRTGEKVFLECVQDMDHENMFWYRQDPGLGLRLIYFSYDVKMKEKGDIPEGYSVSREKKERFSLILESASTNQTSMYLCASITPRSSYNEQFFGPGTRLTVL.

The chain has TRBV25-1 and TRBJ2-2; D gene uncertain. Germline V gene lookup returns CDR1 MGHDK and CDR2 SYGVNS. This CDR3 has 15 amino acids. With 7 bases removed from V and 1 base from J, the gap between germline ends came to 13 bases. Written as DNA, the CDR3 is TGTGCCAGCAACTCGCCGTTTATGAACACCGGGGAGCTGTTTTTT. It codes for CASNSPFMNTGELFF. Drawing the rest from reference TRBV25-1 and TRBJ2-2, the complete variable domain is EADIYQTPRYLVIGTGKKITLECSQTMGHDKMYWYQQDPGMELHLIHYSYGVNSTEKGDLSSESTVSRIRTEHFPLTLESARPSHTSQYLCASNSPFMNTGELFFGEGSRLTVL.

V and J are TRBV9 and TRBJ2-3; 9 bases agree with TRBD1. Germline CDR1 SGDLS, CDR2 YYNGEE. V trimming: 3 bases; J trimming: 12 bases; junction bases outside the gene matches: 8. The CDR3 runs to 13 residues. The CDR3 region is CASSGTRDRAQYF. The CDR3 coding sequence is TGTGCCAGCAGCGGCACCCGGGACAGGGCTCAGTATTTT. The complete variable domain, with remaining parts taken from reference TRBV9 and TRBJ2-3, reads DSGVTQTPKHLITATGQRVTLRCSPRSGDLSVYWYQQSLDQGLQFLIQYYNGEERAKGNILERFSAQQFPDLHSELNLSSLELGDSALYFCASSGTRDRAQYFGPGTRLTVL.

With respect to this clone: The identical CDR3 is also encoded by other nucleotide sequences in the sample. The chain has TRBV30 and TRBJ1-1, with a tentative D call TRBD1 (5 bases). CDR1 and CDR2 from the germline V gene are GTSNPN and SVGIG (reference sequence). This CDR3 is 13 amino acids long. V was pared by 0 bases and J by 1 base, with 6 bases between. CDR3 DNA sequence: TGTGCCTGGAGTGTAAGGGGGAACACTGAAGCTTTCTTT. It translates to CAWSVRGNTEAFF.

The chain recombines TRBV2 with TRBJ2-1, with 8 bases that match TRBD2. J was trimmed by 5 bases and V by 2 bases; bases with no gene match: 5. This CDR3 comprises 15 residues. Per germline, CDR1 SNHLY and CDR2 FYNNEI. In DNA, the CDR3 is TGTGCCAGCAGTGAACGCGGGGGGCTCCACAATGAGCAGTTCTTC. This translates into CASSERGGLHNEQFF.

The V and J genes are TRBV4-3 and TRBJ2-2; 9 nucleotides line up with TRBD2. V shed 1 base, J shed 4 bases, and the junction held 7 bases outside the gene matches. Germline lookup yields CDR1 LGHNA and CDR2 YSLEER. The CDR3 runs 17 residues. CDR3: CASSQAVAGGVTGELFF. CDR3 coding DNA: TGCGCCAGCAGCCAAGCCGTGGCGGGGGGGGTCACCGGGGAGCTGTTTTTT.

The chain joins TRBV29-1 to TRBJ2-6; D uncertain. In germline, CDR1 is SQVTM, CDR2 ANQGSEA. The V end lost 5 bases, the J end lost 0 bases, and 8 bases lay between the germline ends. CDR3 size: 14 residues. CDR3 DNA: TGCAGCGTTTCTCTAAGCTCTGGGGCCAACGTCCTGACTTTC. This gives the protein CSVSLSSGANVLTF.

The J gene is TRBJ2-5, the V gene TRBV9; 7 positions match TRBD2. There are 17 residues in the CDR3. Germline CDR1 reads SGDLS; CDR2 reads YYNGEE. V gave up 4 bases and J gave up 0 bases; unmatched junction bases: 12. CDR3 sequence: CASSPSTSSTYQETQYF. CDR3 in DNA: TGTGCCAGCAGCCCCTCGACTAGCAGTACGTACCAAGAGACCCAGTACTTC.

The chain is built from TRBV27 and TRBJ1-5; 9 bases match TRBD1. The CDR3 is 14 residues long. The V gene end was trimmed by 3 bases and the J gene end by 6 bases; junction bases not matched to a gene: 3. Germline V gene lookup returns CDR1 MNHEY and CDR2 SMNVEV (reference sequence). CDR3 DNA: TGTGCCAGCAGTTTTGGGACAGGGAGTCAGCCCCAGCATTTT. Amino acids: CASSFGTGSQPQHF.

The chain uses TRBV28 and TRBJ2-4; 7 bases line up with TRBD1. The CDR3 is 15 residues long. Trimming took 6 bases from V and 1 from J; bases not matched to a gene: 6. Germline CDR1 MDHEN, CDR2 SYDVKM. CDR3 loop: CASRELQGAKNIQYF. CDR3 sequence (DNA): TGTGCCAGCAGAGAACTACAGGGGGCCAAAAACATTCAGTACTTC.

CDR3 DNA sequence: TGCGCCAGCAGCCAAGACCGGGATTGGGAGTGGGGCTACACCTTC. Its translation is CASSQDRDWEWGYTF. The chain uses TRBV4-1 and TRBJ1-2; D gene uncertain. The germline CDR1 and CDR2 sequences are MGHRA and YSYEKL. This CDR3 region has 15 residues. The germline V and J ends were trimmed by 0 bases and 8 bases, with 16 bases remaining between them.

This chain uses TRBV10-3 with TRBJ2-5, with a weak D call TRBD1 (6 bases). CDR1 and CDR2 from the germline V gene are ENHRY and SYGVKD. The V gene lost 8 bases and the J gene lost 3 bases, with 13 bases spanning the gap. The CDR3 runs 13 residues. The CDR3 sequence: CAIANRVEETQYF. The CDR3 coding sequence is TGTGCCATCGCGAACAGGGTAGAAGAGACCCAGTACTTC.

This chain joins TRBV25-1 and TRBJ1-2, with D possibly TRBD1 on 5 matching bases. CDR1 is MGHDK, CDR2 SYGVNS, per germline. V dropped 2 bases and J dropped 7 bases, with 8 bases sitting between them. The CDR3 totals 12 residues. The CDR3 DNA is TGTGCCAGCAGTGAAGGGGGGGGTGGCTACACCTTC. Translation gives CASSEGGGGYTF.

As concerns this clone: The sample carries other DNA sequences with the same CDR3. The chain recombines TRBV4-2 with TRBJ2-5, with TRBD2 matching over 12 bases. The CDR3 is made up of 18 amino acids. J was trimmed by 5 bases and V by 4 bases; bases with no gene match: 14. Germline assignment: CDR1 LGHNA and CDR2 YNFKEQ. This chain's CDR3 is CASSRTTSGGVLQETQYF. DNA for the CDR3: TGTGCCAGCAGCCGGACGACTAGCGGGGGCGTTCTCCAGGAGACCCAGTACTTC.

The CDR3 loop is CASSLYHASGETQYF. The CDR3 region has the DNA TGTGCCAGCAGCTTATACCACGCCTCCGGGGAGACCCAGTACTTC. This sequence joins TRBV7-3 and TRBJ2-5, with D unclear. Trimming shortened V by 2 bases and J by 5 bases, and 15 bases separated the two germline ends. This CDR3 is 15 amino acids long. Germline CDR1 SGHTA, CDR2 FQGTGA.

The V and J genes are TRBV7-9 and TRBJ1-1; the match to TRBD1 covers 10 bases. CDR1 is SEHNR and CDR2 is FQNEAQ in the germline V gene (reference sequence). The V and J ends lost 4 bases and 4 bases, in that order; junction bases with no gene match: 3. The CDR3 consists of 14 residues. CDR3 amino acids: CASSSRTGGTEAFF. Here the CDR3 DNA reads TGTGCCAGCAGCTCCAGGACAGGGGGCACTGAAGCTTTCTTT.

This clone has a handful of counts. The V and J genes are TRBV27 and TRBJ1-1; 9 nucleotides line up with TRBD1. The length of the CDR3 is 15 residues. Looked up from germline, CDR1 is MNHEY and CDR2 is SMNVEV (reference sequence). After removal of 5 bases from V and 4 bases from J, the junction contained 8 bases not matched to a gene. Written as DNA, the CDR3 is TGTGCCAGCAGTCCCCTGACAGGGGGGAGCACTGAAGCTTTCTTT. Protein sequence: CASSPLTGGSTEAFF.